The 10 T cell receptor beta chains listed next were all sequenced from one sample in a study of beta chain features in type 1 diabetes. Study-wide results and caveats: Within each of all four CD4+ subsets, Type 1 diabetes patients had TCRB CDR3s that were moderately but significantly shorter.

Reverse transcribing all isolated RNA meant expressed TCRB transcripts were sequenced. TCRdb keeps only in-frame clones here, not all; method: immunoSEQ multiplex PCR. Found here are 400,000 or so clones, around 12% of them singletons; the top ten hold 0.0085% to 0.012%. Antigens of these TCRs are unknown. Sequencing was carried out using naive CD4+ T cells from blood. The receptors were sampled from a woman younger than 35 with type 1 diabetes.

This clone was counted a few times. The rearrangement links TRBV9 to TRBJ1-5; D is unclear. CDR3 length: 14 amino acids. Germline values: CDR1 SGDLS, CDR2 YYNGEE. Trimming cost V 4 bases and J 4 bases, with 12 bases left between them. In nucleotides, the CDR3 is TGTGCCAGCAGCCCGCCCGGGAGGAATCAGCCCCAGCATTTT. Protein: CASSPPGRNQPQHF.

This clone was seen a handful of times. The chain employs TRBV29-1 and TRBJ1-1, with TRBD1 matching over 11 bases. Losses at the gene ends were 6 bases for V and 6 bases for J; bases not matched to a gene: 6. The CDR3 contains 13 residues. CDR1 and CDR2 from the germline V gene are SQVTM and ANQGSEA. The CDR3 DNA reads TGCAGCGTGTTGGGACAGGGGGTCTCTGAAGCTTTCTTT. Translation gives CSVLGQGVSEAFF.

In its sample, this clone was seen a few times. This chain links TRBV10-3 with TRBJ2-6; 8 positions agree with TRBD2. V shed 8 bases, J shed 2 bases, and the junction held 8 bases outside the gene matches. The CDR3 has 16 residues. Germline assignment: CDR1 ENHRY and CDR2 SYGVKD. CDR3 nucleotides: TGTGCCATCGCCGAGCTAGCGGGCGCTGGGGCCAACGTCCTGACTTTC. It codes for CAIAELAGAGANVLTF.

In this sample, this clone turned up a few times. The rearrangement links TRBV28 to TRBJ1-6; no clear D. V was cut by 5 bases and J by 4 bases, with 15 bases left in between. Germline CDR1 and CDR2: MDHEN and SYDVKM. The CDR3 covers 16 residues. CDR3 DNA: TGTGCCAGCAGTCCCCCTGGGCCGAAGTATAATTCACCCCTCCACTTT. Translating gives CASSPPGPKYNSPLHF.

The count of this clone is one. The rearrangement joins TRBV4-2 to TRBJ1-1; tentatively, D is TRBD1 (5 bases). Trimming shortened V by 1 base and J by 3 bases, and 9 bases separated the two germline ends. This CDR3 is built from 14 residues. The germline V gene encodes CDR1 LGHNA and CDR2 YNFKEQ. The CDR3 loop is CASSQGGGDTEAFF. The CDR3 DNA reads as TGTGCCAGCAGCCAAGGGGGAGGGGACACTGAAGCTTTCTTT.

This chain links TRBV9 with TRBJ1-1; the match to TRBD1 covers 10 bases. The junction had 6 bases not matched to a gene; V was cut back by 3 bases and J by 7 bases. The CDR3 consists of 14 residues. Per the germline V gene, CDR1 is SGDLS and CDR2 is YYNGEE. CDR3 bases: TGTGCCAGCAGCGCCGACAGGGGGCAAGGTGAAGCTTTCTTT. As protein: CASSADRGQGEAFF.

This clone was detected a few times. This chain links TRBV14 with TRBJ2-3; the D is unclear. The CDR3 extends over 15 amino acids. V lost 3 bases, J lost 1 base, and 11 bases lay in between. The germline V gene has CDR1 SGHDN and CDR2 FVKESK. The DNA of the CDR3 is TGTGCCAGCAGCCACCTAGTATCGGGCACAGATACGCAGTATTTT. It yields the protein CASSHLVSGTDTQYF.

This clone has only a few counts. The chain combines TRBV13 with TRBJ2-7; tentatively, D is TRBD2 (6 bases). V gave up 5 bases and J gave up 3 bases, with 20 bases separating them. Germline V lookup: CDR1 PRHDT, CDR2 FYEKMQ (reference sequence). The CDR3 length is 16 residues. The CDR3 sequence: CASSQGGTQNLYEQYF. CDR3 bases: TGTGCCAGCAGCCAGGGAGGTACACAAAACCTCTACGAGCAGTACTTC.

This clone has just a few counts. The CDR3 is CSVYTTDTQYF. The CDR3 DNA sequence: TGCAGCGTTTACACCACAGATACGCAGTATTTT. The chain joins TRBV29-1 to TRBJ2-3; D is uncertain. Trimming removed 5 bases at V and 2 bases at J, with 5 bases between. The CDR3 runs 11 residues. CDR1 is SQVTM and CDR2 is ANQGSEA in the germline V gene.

The chain links TRBV11-2 to TRBJ1-6; D not certain. The CDR3 spans 13 residues. Germline values: CDR1 SGHAT, CDR2 FQNNGV. Deletions cut 5 bases from V and 8 bases from J, with 10 bases between. As DNA, the CDR3 is TGTGCCAGCAGCACGGGGATTTATTCACCCCTCCACTTT. Its protein product is CASSTGIYSPLHF.